Below are 15 T cell receptor beta chains sequenced from a single sample in a study of T cells in narcolepsy (dated by TCRdb to the late 2010s). Library preparation employed the immunoSEQ multiplex PCR assay. Entries here come from immuneACCESS through TCRdb and include only in-frame sequences with V and J called. Some clones fail to appear in such tables; in the studies checked, an unresolved V gene covers under half of the shortfall, and the cause of the remainder is unknown. A total of 25,000 to 35,000 clones appear in this sample, approximately 89% of them only once. 0.95% to 1.2% of the sample is held by the ten biggest clonotypes. Sample: CD45RA- memory CD4+ T cells from PBMCs. In the paper's terms, the cell subset or site label means: memory T cells sorted ex vivo from peripheral blood. Receptors originate from a human donor with narcolepsy.

This clone appeared a single time. The gene calls are TRBV6-6 and TRBJ1-5, with 7 nucleotides matching TRBD1. The CDR3 is 14 residues long. Germline V gives CDR1 MNHNY, CDR2 SVGAGI (reference sequence). V lost 2 bases to trimming and J lost 6 bases; unmatched junction nucleotides: 4. Written as DNA, the CDR3 is TGTGCCAGCAGTTACGCGGCAGGGGGTCAGCCCCAGCATTTT. Its translation: CASSYAAGGQPQHF.

J is TRBJ2-7 and V is TRBV11-2; D is unresolved. The germline V gene has CDR1 SGHAT and CDR2 FQNNGV. CDR3 length equals 14 residues. V lost 2 bases and J lost 6, with 14 bases in between. The DNA for the CDR3 is TGTGCCAGCAGCTTACAGGTCGGCGTAGGCGAGCAGTACTTC. This gives the protein CASSLQVGVGEQYF.

The chain carries TRBV6-4 and TRBJ1-1; D not resolved. In germline, CDR1 is MRHNA, CDR2 SNTAGT. CDR3 size: 14 residues. V was pared by 7 bases and J by 1 base, with 13 bases between. CDR3 sequence (DNA): TGTGCCAGCAATGGGCCGGGTGCGAACACTGAAGCTTTCTTT. It specifies CASNGPGANTEAFF.

This clone occurred once. The chain employs TRBV6-1 and TRBJ1-5; possible D gene TRBD1, 6 bases. In germline, CDR1 is MNHNS, CDR2 SASEGT. The CDR3 is made up of 14 amino acids. The ends were cut back, 5 bases at V and 4 bases at J, with 12 bases in the middle. DNA of the CDR3: TGTGCCAGCAGTCCAGGGGCCCTAAATCAGCCCCAGCATTTT. Protein: CASSPGALNQPQHF.

The chain couples TRBV11-3 to TRBJ2-1; 10 bases match TRBD2. CDR3 length: 13 amino acids. The J segment lost 15 bases and the V segment lost 4 bases, leaving 9 bases of the junction unmatched. CDR1 and CDR2 (germline): SGHNT, YENEEA. The CDR3 nucleotides are TGTGCCAGCAGCTCCCAAGAAGCGGGGGGGTTGTTCTTC. The encoded protein is CASSSQEAGGLFF. Complete variable domain (other parts from reference TRBV11-3 and TRBJ2-1): EAGVVQSPRYKIIEKKQPVAFWCNPISGHNTLYWYLQNLGQGPELLIRYENEEAVDDSQLPKDRFSAERLKGVDSTLKIQPAELGDSAVYLCASSSQEAGGLFFGPGTRLTVL.

This CDR3 is CASSIVGDNEKLFF. CDR3 nucleotide sequence: TGTGCCAGTAGTATAGTCGGCGACAATGAAAAACTGTTTTTT. The chain joins TRBV19 to TRBJ1-4; the D is unclear. Trimming pared 1 base from V and 5 bases from J, leaving 8 bases between. Germline V gene data show CDR1 as LNHDA and CDR2 as SQIVND (reference sequence). This CDR3 has 14 amino acids.

The count of this clone is one. This chain connects TRBV4-2 to TRBJ1-2; tentative D call: TRBD1 (6 bases). The CDR3 is 17 residues long. Trimming stripped 0 bases from V and 1 base from J, with 15 bases between. The germline V gene has CDR1 LGHNA and CDR2 YNFKEQ. CDR3 in DNA: TGTGCCAGCAGCCAAGACGCGATGACAGGCTATAACTATGGCTACACCTTC. Encoded protein: CASSQDAMTGYNYGYTF.

The CDR3 nucleotides read TGTGCCAGCAGCTTATCAGCGGGGGGGGCTCAGTTCTTC. This translates into CASSLSAGGAQFF. The chain links TRBV5-4 to TRBJ2-1; 10 positions agree with TRBD2. CDR3 length: 13 amino acids. CDR1 SGHNT and CDR2 YYREEE come from the germline V gene (reference sequence). V shed 2 bases, J shed 13 bases, and the junction held 6 bases outside the gene matches.

V and J are TRBV20-1 and TRBJ1-4; D gene unclear. The germline V gene has CDR1 DFQATT and CDR2 SNEGSKA (reference sequence). Trimming left V 1 base short and J 8 bases short, with 5 bases between. The CDR3 runs to 11 residues. Written as DNA, the CDR3 is TGCAGTGCTAGAGTCCGGGAAAAACTGTTTTTT. This codes for CSARVREKLFF.

The CDR3 protein is CASSLGIGGRPGNTIYF. DNA for the CDR3: TGTGCCAGCAGCTTAGGAATCGGGGGGCGGCCTGGAAACACCATATATTTT. The chain employs TRBV7-2 and TRBJ1-3, with a possible D match to TRBD1 (6 bases). Germline values: CDR1 SGHTA, CDR2 FQGNSA. Trimming removed 1 base from V and 2 bases from J, with 15 bases in between. The CDR3 is 17 residues long.

On this clone: At the DNA level, this CDR3 is encoded by other sequences in the same sample as well. This chain uses TRBV7-7 with TRBJ2-3, with D tentatively TRBD2 (5 bases). Trimming pared 1 base from V and 1 base from J, leaving 9 bases between. Per germline, CDR1 SSHAT and CDR2 FNYEAQ (reference sequence). The CDR3 is 15 amino acids. In nucleotides, the CDR3 is TGTGCCAGCAGCTTAGGGCTAGCCGGCACAGATACGCAGTATTTT. It translates to CASSLGLAGTDTQYF.

This chain connects TRBV7-2 to TRBJ1-1; D gene unclear. Germline CDR1 and CDR2: SGHTA and FQGNSA. This CDR3 has 13 amino acids. Trimming left V 5 bases short and J 5 bases short, with 12 bases between. The CDR3 is CASSLGGRTEAFF. In DNA, the CDR3 is TGTGCCAGCAGCCTAGGCGGGAGGACTGAAGCTTTCTTT.

The V gene is TRBV12-5, the J gene TRBJ1-3, with 8 bases fitting TRBD1. The CDR3 has 19 residues. V lost 2 bases to trimming and J lost 8 bases; unmatched junction nucleotides: 20. Looked up from germline, CDR1 is LGHNT and CDR2 is FRNRAP. The CDR3 is CASGLHRGNGRSRGDTIYF. CDR3 bases: TGTGCTAGTGGTTTGCACAGGGGGAACGGGAGGTCGAGGGGAGACACCATATATTTT.

The CDR3 sequence: CASGSDTNYGYTF. DNA for the CDR3: TGTGCTAGTGGTTCCGACACCAACTATGGCTACACCTTC. V usage is TRBV12-5 and J usage is TRBJ1-2; D is ambiguous. This CDR3 spans 13 amino acids. V was pared by 4 bases and J by 2 bases, with 8 bases between. Germline V gene data show CDR1 as LGHNT and CDR2 as FRNRAP.

The V and J genes are TRBV9 and TRBJ2-4; 7 bases map to TRBD1. Germline V gene sequence: CDR1 SGDLS, CDR2 YYNGEE. V lost 6 bases to trimming and J lost 5 bases; unmatched junction nucleotides: 5. The length of the CDR3 is 13 residues. The DNA of the CDR3 is TGTGCCAGCAATCGACAGGGAGAAAACATTCAGTACTTC. It encodes CASNRQGENIQYF.